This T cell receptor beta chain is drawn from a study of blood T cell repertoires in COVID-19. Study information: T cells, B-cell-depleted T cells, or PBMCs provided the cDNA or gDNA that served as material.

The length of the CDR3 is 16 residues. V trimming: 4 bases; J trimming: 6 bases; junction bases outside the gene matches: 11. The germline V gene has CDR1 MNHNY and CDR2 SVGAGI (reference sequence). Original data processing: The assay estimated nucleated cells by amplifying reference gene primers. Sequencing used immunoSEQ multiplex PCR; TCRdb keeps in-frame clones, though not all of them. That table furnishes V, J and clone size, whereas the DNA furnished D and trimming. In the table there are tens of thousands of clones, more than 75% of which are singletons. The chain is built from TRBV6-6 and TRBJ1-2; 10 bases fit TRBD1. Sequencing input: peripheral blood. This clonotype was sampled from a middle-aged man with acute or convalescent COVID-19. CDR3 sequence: CASSLTTDRGRDGYTF. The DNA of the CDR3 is TGTGCCAGCAGTTTGACGACCGACAGGGGGCGAGATGGCTACACCTTC.